A selection of T cell receptor beta chains follows, all from one sample in a study of beta chain features in type 1 diabetes. This table comes from immunoSEQ multiplex PCR, and its TCRdb copy is limited to in-frame clones, with some not included. The sample shows a few hundred thousand clones, around 24% of them seen only once. What was sequenced was naive CD4+ T cells from blood. The receptors stem from a woman aged 25 to 45 with type 1 diabetes. Each CDR3 is given with its conserved first and last residue. Each record gives: J gene, clone size, D gene, V gene, CDR3 protein, CDR3 DNA. A D gene is named only where the DNA matches it firmly. Only some rows state a clone size, as once, few, many or a class for expanded clones.

TRBJ1-2 few - TRBV28 CASSLGLAGGVGYTF TGTGCCAGCAGTTTAGGCCTAGCGGGGGGCGTTGGCTACACCTTC
TRBJ2-4 - - TRBV7-2 CASSPRGGINIQYF TGTGCCAGCAGCCCCCGAGGGGGAATAAACATTCAGTACTTC
TRBJ2-1 few - TRBV19 CASSIRGWLDNEQFF TGTGCCAGTAGTATAAGGGGATGGCTAGACAATGAGCAGTTCTTC
TRBJ2-1 many - TRBV30 CAWSEGGEQFF TGTGCCTGGAGTGAGGGAGGTGAGCAGTTCTTC
TRBJ2-5 - - TRBV25-1 CASSEWAREETQYF TGTGCCAGCAGTGAATGGGCCAGAGAAGAGACCCAGTACTTC
TRBJ2-5 - - TRBV5-4 CASSLAGEHGETQYF TGTGCCAGCAGCTTGGCGGGGGAGCACGGAGAGACCCAGTACTTC
TRBJ2-5 few - TRBV30 CAWSVAGGRETQYF TGTGCCTGGAGTGTGGCTGGGGGCCGAGAGACCCAGTACTTC
TRBJ1-1 - - TRBV21-1 CASSKDENNTEAFF TGTGCCAGCAGCAAAGACGAGAATAACACTGAAGCTTTCTTT
TRBJ2-7 few TRBD1 TRBV18 CASSADRDEQYF TGTGCCAGCTCTGCGGACAGGGACGAGCAGTACTTC
TRBJ2-7 few - TRBV7-9 CASSLGARWEQYF TGTGCCAGCAGCTTAGGTGCGAGGTGGGAGCAGTACTTC
TRBJ2-5 few TRBD2 TRBV19 CASSSGLAAKETQYF TGTGCCAGTAGTTCGGGACTAGCGGCTAAAGAGACCCAGTACTTC
TRBJ2-1 few TRBD2 TRBV12-5 CASGLEREAYNEQFF TGTGCTAGTGGTTTGGAGCGGGAGGCCTACAATGAGCAGTTCTTC
TRBJ2-2 - TRBD2 TRBV5-6 CASSSWTSGDTGELFF TGTGCCAGCAGCTCGTGGACTAGCGGGGACACCGGGGAGCTGTTTTTT
TRBJ2-3 few TRBD1 TRBV7-6 CASSSGTGTDTQYF TGTGCCAGCAGCTCTGGGACAGGCACAGATACGCAGTATTTT
TRBJ1-1 - TRBD1 TRBV19 CASSRQGANTEAFF TGTGCCAGTTCAAGACAGGGTGCGAACACTGAAGCTTTCTTT
TRBJ2-4 few TRBD2 TRBV4-1 CASSQEGTSGRNIQYF TGCGCCAGCAGCCAAGAAGGGACTAGCGGGAGGAACATTCAGTACTTC
TRBJ2-2 few - TRBV5-1 CASSLDPGGTGELFF TGCGCCAGCAGCTTGGATCCTGGGGGGACCGGGGAGCTGTTTTTT
TRBJ2-2 - TRBD2 TRBV28 CASSTTSGRVTGELFF TGTGCCAGCAGTACTACTAGCGGGAGAGTCACCGGGGAGCTGTTTTTT
TRBJ1-2 - TRBD1 TRBV9 CASSGPGTGGLDGYTF TGTGCCAGCAGCGGTCCCGGGACAGGGGGCCTGGATGGCTACACCTTC
TRBJ2-1 - - TRBV30 CASTSHSYNEQFF TGTGCCTCAACTAGTCACTCCTACAATGAGCAGTTCTTC
TRBJ2-4 few TRBD2 TRBV5-4 CASSLFVASGISIQYF TGTGCCAGCAGCTTGTTCGTTGCTAGCGGGATTAGCATTCAGTACTTC
TRBJ2-5 few TRBD2 TRBV7-9 CASSLDGLAGAPRTQYF TGTGCCAGCAGCTTAGATGGACTAGCGGGAGCCCCACGGACCCAGTACTTC